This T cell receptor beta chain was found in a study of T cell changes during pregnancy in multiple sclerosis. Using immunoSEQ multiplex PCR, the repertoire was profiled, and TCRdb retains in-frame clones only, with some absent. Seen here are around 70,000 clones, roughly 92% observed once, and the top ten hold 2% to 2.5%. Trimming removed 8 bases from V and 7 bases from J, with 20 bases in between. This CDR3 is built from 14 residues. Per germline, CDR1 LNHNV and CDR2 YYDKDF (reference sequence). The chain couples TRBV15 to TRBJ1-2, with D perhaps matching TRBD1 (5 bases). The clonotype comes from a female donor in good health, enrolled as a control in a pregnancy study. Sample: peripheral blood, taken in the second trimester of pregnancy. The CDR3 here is CATGQLSTVGGYTF. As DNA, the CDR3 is TGTGCCACCGGGCAACTCTCGACAGTGGGTGGCTACACCTTC. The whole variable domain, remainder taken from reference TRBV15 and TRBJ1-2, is DAMVIQNPRYQVTQFGKPVTLSCSQTLNHNVMYWYQQKSSQAPKLLFHYYDKDFNNEADTPDNFQSRRPNTSFCFLDIRSPGLGDTAMYLCATGQLSTVGGYTFGSGTRLTVV.